This T cell receptor beta chain is from a study of blood T cell repertoires in COVID-19. Study summary: The samples span acute and convalescent COVID-19 from the United States, Italy and Spain. From T cells, B-cell-depleted T cells, or PBMCs came the material, which was cDNA or gDNA.

As handled by the study authors: For nucleated cells, counts were estimated from reference gene primer amplification. Sequencing used immunoSEQ multiplex PCR; TCRdb keeps in-frame clones, though not all of them. Clone size and V and J calls were adopted from that table, with D and trimming inferred from the DNA. The sample has hundreds of thousands of clones; approximately 86% are singletons. This CDR3 is built from 14 residues. Germline-derived CDR1 and CDR2 are SGHVS and FQNEAQ. After removal of 5 bases from V and 6 bases from J, the junction contained 6 bases not matched to a gene. This chain links TRBV7-8 with TRBJ2-2; 7 positions agree with TRBD1. This TCR was sampled from a man between 18 and 29 years old with active or convalescent COVID-19. Source material: peripheral blood. The CDR3 loop is CASSRDRVSGELFF. CDR3 nucleotides: TGTGCCAGCAGCCGAGACAGGGTGTCCGGGGAGCTGTTTTTT.